A single sample is the source of the 2 T cell receptor beta chains below, sequenced in a study of blood T cell repertoires in COVID-19. Sequenced by immunoSEQ multiplex PCR; TCRdb stores in-frame clones only, minus some. The sample records more than 300,000 clones, more than 70% being singletons. Specimen: peripheral blood. Source of these receptors: a woman between 50 and 59 years old with acute or convalescent COVID-19.

The CDR3 loop reads CASSAGGSYGYTF. In nucleotides, the CDR3 is TGTGCCAGCAGCGCAGGGGGTAGCTATGGCTACACCTTC. The chain combines TRBV7-8 with TRBJ1-2, with 7 bases matching TRBD1. V lost 5 bases, J lost 4 bases, and 4 bases stayed unmatched. Germline values: CDR1 SGHVS, CDR2 FQNEAQ. This CDR3 region has 13 residues.

The chain carries TRBV4-3 and TRBJ1-2; TRBD1 matches at 8 bases. The J segment lost 5 bases and the V segment lost 0 bases, leaving 8 bases of the junction unmatched. This CDR3 region has 16 residues. The germline gives CDR1 LGHNA, CDR2 YSLEER. The chain's CDR3 is CASSQDRGTGVYGYTF. For the CDR3, the DNA is TGCGCCAGCAGCCAAGATCGAGGGACAGGAGTATATGGCTACACCTTC.